This T cell receptor (beta chain) came from a study of blood T cell repertoires in COVID-19. Across the study: The United States, Italy and Spain were the sources of the acute and convalescent COVID-19 samples.

The germline CDR1 and CDR2 sequences are SGHAT and FQNNGV. The J segment lost 6 bases and the V segment lost 0 bases, leaving 7 bases of the junction unmatched. The CDR3 is made up of 17 amino acids. As processed by the authors: For nucleated cells, counts were estimated from reference gene primer amplification. Sequencing used immunoSEQ multiplex PCR; TCRdb keeps in-frame clones, though not all of them. V and J calls and clone size are those listed in that table; D and trimming were worked out from the DNA. The sample yields hundreds of thousands of clones, more than 70% seen once. This receptor was taken from a woman aged 55 to 70 in a cohort exposed to, infected with or recovered from COVID-19 (not recorded which). This chain links TRBV11-2 with TRBJ2-2, with 10 bases identical to TRBD2. Material for sequencing was PBMCs or T cells enriched from blood (not recorded which). As DNA, the CDR3 is TGTGCCAGCAGCTTAGATCCGCTAGCGGGAGTGGCCGGGGAGCTGTTTTTT. Amino acid sequence: CASSLDPLAGVAGELFF. The entire variable domain, with the rest obtained from reference TRBV11-2 and TRBJ2-2, is as follows: EAGVAQSPRYKIIEKRQSVAFWCNPISGHATLYWYQQILGQGPKLLIQFQNNGVVDDSQLPKDRFSAERLKGVDSTLKIQPAKLEDSAVYLCASSLDPLAGVAGELFFGEGSRLTVL.